The T cell receptor (beta chain) under discussion was sequenced for a study of control samples from healthy donors and cancer patients. The sample holds one count of this clone. Clones were sequenced by immunoSEQ multiplex PCR, and TCRdb holds only the in-frame ones, with some missing. Of tens of thousands of clones listed, around 87% are singletons. Germline trimming cut 5 bases from V and 9 bases from J; bases unmatched to any gene: 6. CDR1 is SGHTA and CDR2 is FQGNSA in the germline V gene. The CDR3 spans 14 residues. The sample was blood. The genes are TRBV7-2 and TRBJ2-1; 11 bases are a match to TRBD2. This TCR came from a middle-aged man in good health. The CDR3 spells CASSISGGATEQFF. The CDR3 DNA reads TGTGCCAGCAGCATTAGCGGGGGGGCGACTGAGCAGTTCTTC.